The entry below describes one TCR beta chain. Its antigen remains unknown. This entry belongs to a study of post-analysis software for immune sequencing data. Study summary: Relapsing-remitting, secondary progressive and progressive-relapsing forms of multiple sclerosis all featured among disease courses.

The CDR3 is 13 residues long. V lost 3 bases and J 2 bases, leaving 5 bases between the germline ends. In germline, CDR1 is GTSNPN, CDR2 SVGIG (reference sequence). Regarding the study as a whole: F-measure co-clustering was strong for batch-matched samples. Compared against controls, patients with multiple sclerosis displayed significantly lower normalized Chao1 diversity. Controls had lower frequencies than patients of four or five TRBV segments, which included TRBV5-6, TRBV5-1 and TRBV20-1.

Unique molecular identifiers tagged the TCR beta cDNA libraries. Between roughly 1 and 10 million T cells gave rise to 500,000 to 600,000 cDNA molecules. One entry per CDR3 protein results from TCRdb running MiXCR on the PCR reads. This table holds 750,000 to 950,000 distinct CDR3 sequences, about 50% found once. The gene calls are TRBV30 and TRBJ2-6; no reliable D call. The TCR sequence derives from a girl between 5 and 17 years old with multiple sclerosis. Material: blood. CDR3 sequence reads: CAWRVAGANVLTF. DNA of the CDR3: TGTGCCTGGAGGGTAGCTGGGGCCAACGTCCTGACTTTC.